This T cell receptor beta chain was captured by sequencing in a study of shared clonotypes between healthy human individuals. Looking at the study overall: Donors, aged 18 to 49, were a couple of women and three men.

Only in-frame clones appear in the TCRdb table, and some are missing; sequencing was by immunoSEQ multiplex PCR. The repertoire holds some 2,000,000 clones, with about 95% as singletons. Points on this clone: The junction departs from germline at one end; a sequencing error may be responsible.

The material sequenced was naive CD4+ T cells sorted from blood. Subset defined: CD45RA+ positively selected. The sequence derives from a man younger than 35 in good health.

The CDR3 loop reads CASSVAGGPNEKLFF. For the CDR3, the DNA is TGTGCCAGCAGCGTAGCGGGGGGCCCTAATGAAAAACTGTTTTTT. The chain couples TRBV7-9 to TRBJ1-4, with a possible D match to TRBD1 (6 bases). The germline CDR1 and CDR2 sequences are SEHNR and FQNEAQ (reference sequence). The CDR3 is 15 amino acids.